Included here is one TCR beta chain sequence, with context. What it binds is not known. The V gene lost 0 bases and the J gene lost 6 bases, with 17 bases spanning the gap. The CDR3 extends over 17 amino acids. Germline-derived CDR1 and CDR2 are LNHNV and YYDKDF (reference sequence). The input for sorted-subset replicate PCRs was about 0.2 ug DNA, some 28,000 T cell genomes. Assay used: immunoSEQ multiplex PCR; TCRdb lists only in-frame clones, some missing. This repertoire shows around 2,000,000 clones, about 95% found once; its top ten account for more than 0.9%. The data belong to a study of shared clonotypes between healthy human individuals. Study details: For every donor, three CD4 naive, three CD4 memory, two CD8 naive and one CD8 memory plates were used. General study results and limits: Shared clonotypes: roughly 4.5% naive CD4, roughly 3.5% naive CD8, less than 2.5% memory CD4, roughly 0.4% memory CD8.

Positive CCR7 selection of CD45RO-negative cells yielded the naive CD8 cells, and terminally differentiated effector memory CD45RA+ cells were excluded. The study enrolled healthy HIV-negative adults without recent acute infections or vaccinations as donors. The chain combines TRBV15 with TRBJ2-2, with D tentatively TRBD2 (5 bases). The sequence came from a man aged 18 to 35 in good health. The sequencing sample was made of naive CD8+ T cells sorted from blood. The CDR3 DNA reads as TGTGCCACCAGCAGAGATATTGAGGGTGGTCGGGCCGGGGAGCTGTTTTTT. Its translation: CATSRDIEGGRAGELFF. Using reference TRBV15 and TRBJ2-2 for the parts outside the CDR3, the full variable domain is DAMVIQNPRYQVTQFGKPVTLSCSQTLNHNVMYWYQQKSSQAPKLLFHYYDKDFNNEADTPDNFQSRRPNTSFCFLDIRSPGLGDTAMYLCATSRDIEGGRAGELFFGEGSRLTVL.